These 31 T cell receptor beta chains came from one sample sequenced in a study of blood T cell repertoires in COVID-19. The protocol was immunoSEQ multiplex PCR, while the TCRdb copy is restricted to in-frame clones and leaves out a portion. The sample lists under 200,000 clones; around four fifths were seen once. The sample taken for sequencing was peripheral blood. The receptors stem from a woman aged 25-40 years with acute or convalescent COVID-19.

The V call is TRBV25-1, the J call TRBJ2-1; the match to TRBD1 covers 9 bases. V lost 6 bases, J lost 6 bases, and 6 bases stayed unmatched. CDR1 MGHDK and CDR2 SYGVNS come from the germline V gene. CDR3 size: 14 residues. The CDR3 loop reads CASSWTGAANEQFF. As DNA, the CDR3 is TGTGCCAGCAGCTGGACAGGGGCGGCCAATGAGCAGTTCTTC.

The rearrangement joins TRBV6-1 to TRBJ2-5, with a possible D match to TRBD1 (7 bases). Germline CDR1 reads MNHNS; CDR2 reads SASEGT. V was shortened by 2 bases and J by 5 bases, with 15 bases between the two germline ends. This CDR3 has 15 amino acids. Here the CDR3 DNA reads TGTGCCAGCAGTGAACACAGGGGAGGTCAGGAGACCCAGTACTTC. Translation: CASSEHRGGQETQYF.

CDR3 nucleotide sequence: TGTGCCAGCAGTTTTGGGACAGGGGCTAAGGAGACCCAGTACTTC. This encodes CASSFGTGAKETQYF. V usage is TRBV6-5 and J usage is TRBJ2-5; TRBD1 agrees at 10 bases. V was pared by 4 bases and J by 5 bases, with 7 bases of the junction left unmatched. CDR3 length: 15 residues. CDR1 is MNHEY and CDR2 is SVGAGI in the germline V gene.

CDR3 protein: CASSLGTVGNSPLHF. CDR3 nucleotide sequence: TGTGCCAGCAGCTTAGGGACAGTCGGAAATTCACCCCTCCACTTT. The chain is built from TRBV7-9 and TRBJ1-6; maybe TRBD1 (6 bases). The V and J ends lost 1 base and 7 bases respectively, with 11 bases between them. This CDR3 spans 15 amino acids. In germline, CDR1 is SEHNR, CDR2 FQNEAQ (reference sequence). The entire variable domain, with the rest obtained from reference TRBV7-9 and TRBJ1-6, is as follows: DTGVSQNPRHKITKRGQNVTFRCDPISEHNRLYWYRQTLGQGPEFLTYFQNEAQLEKSRLLSDRFSAERPKGSFSTLEIQRTEQGDSAMYLCASSLGTVGNSPLHFGNGTRLTVT.

This chain connects TRBV28 to TRBJ2-4, with D tentatively TRBD2 (6 bases). Trimming pared 6 bases from V and 0 bases from J, leaving 9 bases between. CDR1 is MDHEN and CDR2 is SYDVKM in the germline V gene. This CDR3 is 14 amino acids long. This CDR3 reads CASRKGLAKNIQYF. CDR3 sequence (DNA): TGTGCCAGCAGAAAGGGACTAGCCAAAAACATTCAGTACTTC.

The gene calls are TRBV5-1 and TRBJ2-3; perhaps TRBD2 as D (5 bases). The germline CDR1 and CDR2 sequences are SGHRS and YFSETQ. V was cut by 1 base and J by 0 bases, with 15 bases left in between. CDR3 length: 17 residues. CDR3 residues: CASSLSGLGTSTDTQYF. For the CDR3, the DNA is TGCGCCAGCAGCTTGTCGGGGTTGGGCACGAGCACAGATACGCAGTATTTT. Filled out from reference TRBV5-1 and TRBJ2-3, the complete variable domain reads KAGVTQTPRYLIKTRGQQVTLSCSPISGHRSVSWYQQTPGQGLQFLFEYFSETQRNKGNFPGRFSGRQFSNSRSEMNVSTLELGDSALYLCASSLSGLGTSTDTQYFGPGTRLTVL.

There are a few counts of this clone. Other nucleotide sequences in the sample specify the same CDR3. The chain links TRBV18 to TRBJ2-5; no definite D call. Trimming removed 3 bases from V and 3 bases from J, with 2 bases in between. The germline V gene encodes CDR1 KGHSH and CDR2 LQKENI. The CDR3 is made up of 11 amino acids. Here the CDR3 reads CASSPKETQYF. The CDR3 nucleotides are TGTGCCAGCTCACCCAAAGAGACCCAGTACTTC.

The chain employs TRBV10-3 and TRBJ2-4; a weak D match, TRBD1 (6 bases). The CDR3 is 16 residues long. V was pared by 0 bases and J by 0 bases, with 9 bases between. The germline gives CDR1 ENHRY, CDR2 SYGVKD. DNA of the CDR3: TGTGCCATCAGTGAGTCAGGGACACTAGCCAAAAACATTCAGTACTTC. Translated: CAISESGTLAKNIQYF.

The CDR3 DNA follows: TGTGCCAGCAGCTCCTCGGGTGGCGTCTACGAGCAGTACTTC. This codes for CASSSSGGVYEQYF. V and J are TRBV7-9 and TRBJ2-7; the D is unclear. The CDR3 length is 14 residues. The germline V and J ends were trimmed by 4 bases and 3 bases, with 13 bases remaining between them. Germline values: CDR1 SEHNR, CDR2 FQNEAQ (reference sequence).

V and J are TRBV4-1 and TRBJ1-3, with a weak D call TRBD1 (5 bases). This CDR3 is built from 18 residues. Per germline, CDR1 MGHRA and CDR2 YSYEKL. The V and J ends lost 1 base and 0 bases respectively, with 16 bases between them. CDR3 sequence reads: CASSQASGNRISGNTIYF. The CDR3 DNA is TGCGCCAGCAGCCAAGCTTCAGGGAATAGAATCTCTGGAAACACCATATATTTT.

CDR3: CASRLAGGEYEQYF. The CDR3 DNA follows: TGTGCCAGCAGACTAGCGGGAGGGGAATACGAGCAGTACTTC. This chain links TRBV6-5 with TRBJ2-7; 13 nucleotides match TRBD2. The CDR3 sequence is 14 residues long. V was clipped by 6 bases and J by 4 bases; unmatched bases: 3. Germline V gene sequence: CDR1 MNHEY, CDR2 SVGAGI.

V and J are TRBV29-1 and TRBJ2-7; D is possibly TRBD1 (5 bases). With 5 bases removed from V and 5 bases from J, the gap between germline ends came to 31 bases. CDR1 and CDR2 (germline): SQVTM, ANQGSEA. The CDR3 length is 18 residues. The CDR3 sequence is CSVRLITIQGYGQDEQYF. The DNA for the CDR3 is TGCAGCGTTCGATTAATCACCATCCAGGGATACGGTCAAGACGAGCAGTACTTC.

The V call is TRBV19, the J call TRBJ1-1, with 10 bases lining up with TRBD1. Looked up from germline, CDR1 is LNHDA and CDR2 is SQIVND (reference sequence). The CDR3 spans 17 residues. J lost 0 bases, V lost 4 bases, and 8 bases had no gene match. Here the CDR3 reads CASSKRGQGQLNTEAFF. CDR3 nucleotides: TGTGCCAGTAGTAAACGGGGACAGGGGCAGCTGAACACTGAAGCTTTCTTT.

The table lists this clone with a few counts. This sequence joins TRBV28 and TRBJ1-5; D may be TRBD1 (5 bases). The CDR3 loop spans 14 amino acids. The germline V gene encodes CDR1 MDHEN and CDR2 SYDVKM. V dropped 5 bases and J dropped 4 bases, with 12 bases sitting between them. CDR3 loop: CASSVTGGNQPQHF. The CDR3 DNA reads as TGTGCCAGCAGTGTAACAGGAGGGAATCAGCCCCAGCATTTT.

The chain employs TRBV6-5 and TRBJ2-5, with no clear D. This CDR3 contains 11 residues. Germline loops: CDR1 MNHEY, CDR2 SVGAGI. Trimming removed 7 bases at V and 5 bases at J, with 8 bases between. DNA of the CDR3: TGTGCCAGCACTTTGGGCGAGACCCAGTACTTC. It specifies CASTLGETQYF.

The rearrangement links TRBV7-2 to TRBJ1-1; no definite D call. V was trimmed by 6 bases and J by 1 base, leaving 12 bases between them. The CDR3 sequence is 14 residues long. Germline CDR1 SGHTA, CDR2 FQGNSA. For the CDR3, the DNA is TGTGCCAGCAGGGTCCCCGCGGGGAACACTGAAGCTTTCTTT. Translated, it gives CASRVPAGNTEAFF.

The chain has TRBV20-1 and TRBJ1-1; 7 bases map to TRBD1. Germline V CDR1 and CDR2: DFQATT, SNEGSKA (reference sequence). V trimming: 3 bases; J trimming: 13 bases; junction bases outside the gene matches: 11. The CDR3 runs 12 residues. The CDR3 region is CSASPQTGMGFF. The DNA of the CDR3 is TGCAGTGCTAGTCCCCAGACAGGGATGGGTTTCTTT.

This chain links TRBV7-2 with TRBJ2-5; 11 bases align to TRBD1. Germline-derived CDR1 and CDR2 are SGHTA and FQGNSA. This CDR3 spans 16 amino acids. V dropped 4 bases and J dropped 1; count of bases not matched to a gene: 5. The CDR3 DNA follows: TGTGCCAGCAGCTCCCGGGACAGGGGGGGCCAAGAGACCCAGTACTTC. It yields the protein CASSSRDRGGQETQYF.

The chain combines TRBV7-2 with TRBJ2-3; TRBD2 agrees at 16 bases. This CDR3 has 17 residues. Germline V lookup: CDR1 SGHTA, CDR2 FQGNSA. V gave up 2 bases and J gave up 9 bases; unmatched junction bases: 8. CDR3 in amino acids: CASSLTHGTSGGATQYF. The CDR3 bases are TGTGCCAGCAGCTTAACGCACGGGACTAGCGGGGGGGCCACGCAGTATTTT.

V usage is TRBV7-2 and J usage is TRBJ1-1; D remains unclear. Per the germline V gene, CDR1 is SGHTA and CDR2 is FQGNSA. V dropped 0 bases and J dropped 0 bases, with 5 bases sitting between them. This CDR3 comprises 14 residues. The DNA for the CDR3 is TGTGCCAGCAGCTTAGCGCGGATGAACACTGAAGCTTTCTTT. Translated, it gives CASSLARMNTEAFF.

As regards this clone: The same CDR3 is also encoded by other DNA sequences in this sample. The CDR3 bases are TGCAGTGCTAGTTCTCAGGGCCGCACAGATACGCAGTATTTT. Protein sequence: CSASSQGRTDTQYF. The rearrangement links TRBV20-1 to TRBJ2-3; the D gene is possibly TRBD1 (5 bases). The CDR3 length is 14 residues. Germline CDR1 DFQATT, CDR2 SNEGSKA (reference sequence). V dropped 3 bases and J dropped 1 base, with 11 bases sitting between them.

This clone occurred a few times. The V and J genes are TRBV4-3 and TRBJ2-7; possibly TRBD2 for D (7 bases). CDR1 LGHNA and CDR2 YSLEER come from the germline V gene. V lost 5 bases to trimming and J lost 2 bases, with 13 bases between them. CDR3 size: 14 residues. The chain's CDR3 is CASSSEGGTYEQYF. The CDR3 DNA reads as TGCGCCAGCAGCTCGGAGGGGGGGACCTACGAGCAGTACTTC.

The CDR3 DNA follows: TGTGCCAGTAGTATTCGAGGGCCTGGAAACACCATATATTTT. Protein sequence: CASSIRGPGNTIYF. The V gene is TRBV19, the J gene TRBJ1-3; no definite D call. V was pared by 3 bases and J by 2 bases, with 8 bases between. CDR3 size: 14 residues. Germline-derived CDR1 and CDR2 are LNHDA and SQIVND (reference sequence). Supplemented by reference TRBV19 and TRBJ1-3, the full variable domain reads DGGITQSPKYLFRKEGQNVTLSCEQNLNHDAMYWYRQDPGQGLRLIYYSQIVNDFQKGDIAEGYSVSREKKESFPLTVTSAQKNPTAFYLCASSIRGPGNTIYFGEGSWLTVV.

This clone was detected once. The V call is TRBV3-1 (or the pseudogene TRBV3-2), the J call TRBJ2-2; D is ambiguous. Per germline, CDR1 LGHDT and CDR2 YNNKEL (reference sequence). V lost 1 base and J lost 6, with 18 bases in between. This CDR3 comprises 17 residues. This chain's CDR3 is CASSQAPSYAWSGELFF. For the CDR3, the DNA is TGTGCCAGCAGCCAAGCCCCCAGTTATGCCTGGTCCGGGGAGCTGTTTTTT.

The chain employs TRBV25-1 and TRBJ1-2; 7 bases match TRBD1. CDR3 length: 12 amino acids. V shed 8 bases, J shed 4 bases, and the junction held 4 bases outside the gene matches. The germline V gene has CDR1 MGHDK and CDR2 SYGVNS. CDR3 bases: TGTGCCAGCGCGGGACAGCGCTATGGCTACACCTTC. Protein sequence: CASAGQRYGYTF.

This clone has a single count. This sequence joins TRBV4-1 and TRBJ1-4; 11 bases agree with TRBD1. Looked up from germline, CDR1 is MGHRA and CDR2 is YSYEKL. Unmatched junction bases numbered 4, after V lost 0 bases and J lost 7 bases. There are 16 residues in the CDR3. The CDR3: CASSQEWTGGFEKLFF. The CDR3, as DNA: TGCGCCAGCAGCCAAGAGTGGACAGGGGGCTTTGAAAAACTGTTTTTT.

This chain uses TRBV7-2 with TRBJ2-7, with 7 bases lining up with TRBD1. After removal of 5 bases from V and 0 bases from J, the junction contained 4 bases not matched to a gene. This CDR3 contains 14 residues. CDR1 is SGHTA and CDR2 is FQGNSA in the germline V gene. CDR3 amino acids: CASSRDSGSYEQYF. The CDR3, as DNA: TGTGCCAGCAGCCGGGACAGCGGCTCCTACGAGCAGTACTTC.

The V call is TRBV7-2, the J call TRBJ1-5; D is possibly TRBD1 (5 bases). The V and J ends lost 3 bases and 6 bases respectively, with 21 bases between them. CDR1 is SGHTA, CDR2 FQGNSA, per germline. The CDR3 totals 17 residues. CDR3 sequence: CASSFVSTGGSSQPQHF. The CDR3 DNA sequence: TGTGCCAGCAGCTTTGTTTCAACAGGTGGTTCTAGTCAGCCCCAGCATTTT.

V is TRBV27 and J is TRBJ2-7, with a tentative D call TRBD1 (5 bases). V lost 5 bases and J lost 1, with 12 bases in between. CDR3 length: 14 amino acids. The germline V gene encodes CDR1 MNHEY and CDR2 SMNVEV (reference sequence). Here the CDR3 reads CASSPGSGSYEQYF. In nucleotides, the CDR3 is TGTGCCAGCAGTCCCGGGTCAGGGTCCTACGAGCAGTACTTC.

The chain couples TRBV10-2 to TRBJ1-3, with D perhaps matching TRBD1 (6 bases). The CDR3 has 13 amino acids. In germline, CDR1 is WSHSY, CDR2 SAAADI. Between the trimmed V and J ends, which lost 8 bases and 2 bases, there was a span of 10 bases. CDR3 nucleotides: TGCGCCAGCTCAAGACAGGCTGGAAACACCATATATTTT. It codes for CASSRQAGNTIYF.

The rearrangement joins TRBV5-6 to TRBJ2-3; a possible D gene is TRBD2 (6 bases). The CDR3 is 14 residues long. Trimming took off 4 bases at V and 6 bases at J, with 15 bases between the two ends. CDR1 is SGHDT, CDR2 YYEEEE, per germline. Here the CDR3 DNA reads TGTGCCAGCAGCACCTCCGGGACTTGGGATACGCAGTATTTT. This codes for CASSTSGTWDTQYF.